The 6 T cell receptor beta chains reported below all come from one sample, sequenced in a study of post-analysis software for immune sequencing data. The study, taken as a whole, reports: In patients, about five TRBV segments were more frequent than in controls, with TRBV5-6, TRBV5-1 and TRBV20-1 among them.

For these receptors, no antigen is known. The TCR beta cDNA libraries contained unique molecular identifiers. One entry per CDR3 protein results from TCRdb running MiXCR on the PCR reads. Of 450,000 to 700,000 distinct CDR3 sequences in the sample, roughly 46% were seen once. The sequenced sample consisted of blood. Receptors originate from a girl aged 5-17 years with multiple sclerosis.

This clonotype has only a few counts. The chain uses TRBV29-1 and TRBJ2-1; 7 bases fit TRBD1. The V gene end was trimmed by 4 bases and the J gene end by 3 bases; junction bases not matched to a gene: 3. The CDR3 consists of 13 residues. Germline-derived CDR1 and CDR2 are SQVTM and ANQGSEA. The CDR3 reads CSVVTGYYNEQFF. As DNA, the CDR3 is TGCAGCGTTGTGACAGGGTACTACAATGAGCAGTTCTTC.

CDR3 DNA sequence: TGTGCCAGCAGCCAACTATGGACGGGGAACTATGGCTACACCTTC. Translation: CASSQLWTGNYGYTF. V usage is TRBV4-2 and J usage is TRBJ1-2; D is unresolved. V shed 2 bases and J shed 2 bases, with 12 bases lying between them. Looked up from germline, CDR1 is LGHNA and CDR2 is YNFKEQ. This CDR3 region has 15 residues.

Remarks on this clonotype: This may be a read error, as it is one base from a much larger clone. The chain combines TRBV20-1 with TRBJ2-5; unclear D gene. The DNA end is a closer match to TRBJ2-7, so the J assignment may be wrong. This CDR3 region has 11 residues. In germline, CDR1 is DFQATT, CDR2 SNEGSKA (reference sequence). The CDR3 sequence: CRAQKKDEQYF. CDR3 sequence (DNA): TGCAGGGCCCAAAAAAAGGACGAGCAGTACTTC.

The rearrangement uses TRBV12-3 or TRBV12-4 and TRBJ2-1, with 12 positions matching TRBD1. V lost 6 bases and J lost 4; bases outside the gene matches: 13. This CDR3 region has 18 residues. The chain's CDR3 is CASRHRDRGLPGYNEQFF. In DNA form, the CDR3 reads TGTGCCAGCAGACACCGGGACAGGGGGCTTCCTGGGTACAATGAGCAGTTCTTC.

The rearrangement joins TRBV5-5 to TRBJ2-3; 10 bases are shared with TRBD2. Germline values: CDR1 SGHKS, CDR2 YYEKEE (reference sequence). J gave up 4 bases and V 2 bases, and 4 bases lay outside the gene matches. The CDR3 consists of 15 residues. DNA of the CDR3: TGTGCCAGCAGCTTAGGGCTAGCGGGAGCAGATACGCAGTATTTT. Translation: CASSLGLAGADTQYF.

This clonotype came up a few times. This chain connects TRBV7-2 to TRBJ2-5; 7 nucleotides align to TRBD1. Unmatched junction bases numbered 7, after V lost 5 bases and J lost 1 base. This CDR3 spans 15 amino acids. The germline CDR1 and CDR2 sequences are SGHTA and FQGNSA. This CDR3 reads CASSVTRGFQETQYF. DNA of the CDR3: TGTGCCAGCAGCGTTACCAGGGGGTTCCAAGAGACCCAGTACTTC.